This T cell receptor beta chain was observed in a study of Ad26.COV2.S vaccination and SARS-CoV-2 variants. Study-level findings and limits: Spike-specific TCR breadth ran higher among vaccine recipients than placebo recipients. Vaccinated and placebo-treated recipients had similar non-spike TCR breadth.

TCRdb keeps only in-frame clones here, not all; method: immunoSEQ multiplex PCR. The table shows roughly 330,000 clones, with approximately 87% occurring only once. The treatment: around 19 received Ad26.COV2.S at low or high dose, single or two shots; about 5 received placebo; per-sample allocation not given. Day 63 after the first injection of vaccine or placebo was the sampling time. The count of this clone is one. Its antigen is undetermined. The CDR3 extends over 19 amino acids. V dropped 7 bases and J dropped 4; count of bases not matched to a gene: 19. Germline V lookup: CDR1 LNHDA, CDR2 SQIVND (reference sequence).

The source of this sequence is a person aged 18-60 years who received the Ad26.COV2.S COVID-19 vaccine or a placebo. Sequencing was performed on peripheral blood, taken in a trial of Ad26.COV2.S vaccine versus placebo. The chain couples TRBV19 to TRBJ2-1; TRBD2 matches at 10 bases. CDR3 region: CASTPLSGTSVGLYNEQFF. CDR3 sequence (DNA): TGTGCCAGTACCCCTCTCAGCGGGACTAGCGTCGGGCTTTACAATGAGCAGTTCTTC.